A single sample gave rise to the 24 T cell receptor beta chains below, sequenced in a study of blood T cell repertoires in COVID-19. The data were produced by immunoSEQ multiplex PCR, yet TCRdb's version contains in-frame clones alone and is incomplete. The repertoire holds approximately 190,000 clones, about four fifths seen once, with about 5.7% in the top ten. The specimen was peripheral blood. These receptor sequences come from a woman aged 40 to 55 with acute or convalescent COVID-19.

The CDR3 DNA follows: TGTGCCAACGGGAACGCGCCCGGAACCGGGGAGCTGTTTTTT. It encodes CANGNAPGTGELFF. The J gene is TRBJ2-2, the V gene TRBV10-3; perhaps TRBD2 as D (5 bases). V was pared by 10 bases and J by 5 bases, with 17 bases between. The germline V gene has CDR1 ENHRY and CDR2 SYGVKD. The CDR3 sequence is 14 residues long.

Here the CDR3 DNA reads TGTGCCAGCAGCTTGGGAGGGAGCGGGGGTTACAATGAGCAGTTCTTC. Translated: CASSLGGSGGYNEQFF. J is TRBJ2-1 and V is TRBV5-4; 8 bases map to TRBD2. Germline CDR1 reads SGHNT; CDR2 reads YYREEE (reference sequence). V was pared by 0 bases and J by 4 bases, with 6 bases of the junction left unmatched. The CDR3 extends over 16 amino acids.

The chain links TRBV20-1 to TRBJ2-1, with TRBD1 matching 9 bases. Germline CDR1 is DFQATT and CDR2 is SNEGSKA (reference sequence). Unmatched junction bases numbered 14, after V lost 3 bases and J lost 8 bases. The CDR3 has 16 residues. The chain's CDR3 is CSASDSTYRGLHEQFF. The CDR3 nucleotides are TGCAGTGCTAGTGATTCTACTTACAGGGGGCTCCATGAGCAGTTCTTC.

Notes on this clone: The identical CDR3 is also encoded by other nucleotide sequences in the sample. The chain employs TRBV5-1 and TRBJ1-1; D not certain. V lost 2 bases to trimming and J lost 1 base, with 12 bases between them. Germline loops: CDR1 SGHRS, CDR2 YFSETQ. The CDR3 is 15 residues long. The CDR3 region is CASSFGDRPNTEAFF. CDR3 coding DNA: TGCGCCAGCAGCTTTGGAGATAGGCCGAACACTGAAGCTTTCTTT.

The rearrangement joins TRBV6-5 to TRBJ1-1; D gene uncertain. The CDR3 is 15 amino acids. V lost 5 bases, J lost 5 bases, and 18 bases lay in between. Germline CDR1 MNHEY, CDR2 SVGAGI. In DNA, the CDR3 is TGTGCCAGCAGTAGGTTAACGGGGAGGGAGACTGAAGCTTTCTTT. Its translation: CASSRLTGRETEAFF.

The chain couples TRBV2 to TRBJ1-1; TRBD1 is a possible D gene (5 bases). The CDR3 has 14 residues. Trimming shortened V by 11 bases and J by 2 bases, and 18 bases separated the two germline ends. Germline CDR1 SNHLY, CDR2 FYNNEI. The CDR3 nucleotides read TGTGCCTCTACCGGCAGGGTACAAAACACTGAAGCTTTCTTT. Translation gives CASTGRVQNTEAFF.

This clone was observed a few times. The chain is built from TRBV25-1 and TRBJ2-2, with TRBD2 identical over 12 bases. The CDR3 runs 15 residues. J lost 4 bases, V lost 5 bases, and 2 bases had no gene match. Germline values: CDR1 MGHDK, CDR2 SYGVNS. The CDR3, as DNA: TGTGCCAGCAGTAAACTAGCGGGGGGCACCGGGGAGCTGTTTTTT. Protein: CASSKLAGGTGELFF.

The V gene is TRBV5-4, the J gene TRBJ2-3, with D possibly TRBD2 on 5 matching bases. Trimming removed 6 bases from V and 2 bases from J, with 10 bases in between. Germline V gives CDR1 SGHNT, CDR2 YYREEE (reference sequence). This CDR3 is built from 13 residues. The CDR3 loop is CASINSATDTQYF. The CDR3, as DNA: TGTGCCAGCATTAATAGCGCCACAGATACGCAGTATTTT.

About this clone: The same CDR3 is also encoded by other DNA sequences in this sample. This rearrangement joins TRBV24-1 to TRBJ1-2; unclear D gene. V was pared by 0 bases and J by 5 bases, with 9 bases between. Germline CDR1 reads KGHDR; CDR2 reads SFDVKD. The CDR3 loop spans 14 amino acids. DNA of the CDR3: TGTGCCACCAGTGATTTGCGACAAGGTTATGGCTACACCTTC. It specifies CATSDLRQGYGYTF.

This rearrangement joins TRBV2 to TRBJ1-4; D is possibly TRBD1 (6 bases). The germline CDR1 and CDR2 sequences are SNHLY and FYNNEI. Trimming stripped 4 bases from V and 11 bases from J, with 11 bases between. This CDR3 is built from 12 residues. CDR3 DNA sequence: TGTGCCAGCAGTGGTACAGGGCAGAAACTGTTTTTT. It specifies CASSGTGQKLFF.

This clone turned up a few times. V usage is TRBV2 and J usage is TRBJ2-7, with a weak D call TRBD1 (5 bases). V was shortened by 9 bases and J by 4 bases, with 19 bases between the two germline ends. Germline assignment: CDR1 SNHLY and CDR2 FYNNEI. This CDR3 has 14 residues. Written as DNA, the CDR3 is TGTGCCAGTGGCCCCGCGACAGTTTTTTACGAGCAGTACTTC. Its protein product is CASGPATVFYEQYF.

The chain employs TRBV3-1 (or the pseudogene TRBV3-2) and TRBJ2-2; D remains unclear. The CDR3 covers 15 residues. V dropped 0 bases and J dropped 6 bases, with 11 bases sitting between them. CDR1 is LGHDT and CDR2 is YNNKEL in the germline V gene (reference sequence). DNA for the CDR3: TGTGCCAGCAGCCAAGATCCTTCGAGTTCCGGGGAGCTGTTTTTT. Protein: CASSQDPSSSGELFF.

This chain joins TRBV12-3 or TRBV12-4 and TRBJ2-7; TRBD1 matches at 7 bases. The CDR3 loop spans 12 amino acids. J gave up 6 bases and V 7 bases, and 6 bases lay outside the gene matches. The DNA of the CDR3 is TGTGCCAGCAAAACCTCAGGGGGCGAGCAGTACTTC. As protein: CASKTSGGEQYF.

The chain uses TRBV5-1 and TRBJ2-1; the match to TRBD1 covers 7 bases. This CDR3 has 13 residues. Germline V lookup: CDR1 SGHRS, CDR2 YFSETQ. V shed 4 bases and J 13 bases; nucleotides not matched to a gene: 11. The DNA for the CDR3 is TGCGCCAGCAGCCCCGCTAACAGGGGTCTACAGTTCTTC. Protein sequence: CASSPANRGLQFF.

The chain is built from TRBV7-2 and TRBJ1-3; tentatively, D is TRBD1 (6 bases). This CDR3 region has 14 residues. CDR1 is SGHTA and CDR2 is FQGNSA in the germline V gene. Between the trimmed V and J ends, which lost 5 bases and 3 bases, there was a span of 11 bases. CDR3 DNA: TGTGCCAGCAGCCTCTACAGGGTTGGAAACACCATATATTTT. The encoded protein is CASSLYRVGNTIYF.

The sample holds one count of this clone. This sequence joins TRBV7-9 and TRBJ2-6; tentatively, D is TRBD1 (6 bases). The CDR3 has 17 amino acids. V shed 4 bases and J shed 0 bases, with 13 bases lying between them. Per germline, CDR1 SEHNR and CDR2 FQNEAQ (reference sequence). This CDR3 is CASSSTGGNSGANVLTF. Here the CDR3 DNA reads TGTGCCAGCAGCTCGACAGGTGGCAACTCTGGGGCCAACGTCCTGACTTTC.

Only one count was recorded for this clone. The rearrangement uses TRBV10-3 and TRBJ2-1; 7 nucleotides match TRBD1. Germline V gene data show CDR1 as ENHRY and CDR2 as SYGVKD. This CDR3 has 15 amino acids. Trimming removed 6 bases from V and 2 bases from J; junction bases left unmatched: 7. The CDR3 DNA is TGTGCCATCAGCCCGAAAGACAGGGCCTACAATGAGCAGTTCTTC. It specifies CAISPKDRAYNEQFF.

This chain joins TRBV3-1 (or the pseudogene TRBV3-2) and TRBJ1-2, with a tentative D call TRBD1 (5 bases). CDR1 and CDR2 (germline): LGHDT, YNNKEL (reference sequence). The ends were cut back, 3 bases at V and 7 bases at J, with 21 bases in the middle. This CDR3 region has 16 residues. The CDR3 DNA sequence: TGTGCCAGCAGCCAGCTCCAAGTCCCAGGGTGGGGTGGCTACACCTTC. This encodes CASSQLQVPGWGGYTF.

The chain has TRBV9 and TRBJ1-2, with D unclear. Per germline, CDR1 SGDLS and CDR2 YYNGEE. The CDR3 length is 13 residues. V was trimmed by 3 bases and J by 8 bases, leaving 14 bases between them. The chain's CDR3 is CASSEPVRRGYTF. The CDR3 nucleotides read TGTGCCAGCAGCGAGCCGGTCCGAAGAGGCTACACCTTC.

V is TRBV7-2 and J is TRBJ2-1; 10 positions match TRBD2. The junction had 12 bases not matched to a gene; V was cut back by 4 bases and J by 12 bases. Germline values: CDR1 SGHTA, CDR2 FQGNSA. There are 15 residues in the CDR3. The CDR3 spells CASSSLGERGGGQFF. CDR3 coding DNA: TGTGCCAGCAGCTCCCTCGGGGAGCGGGGGGGCGGGCAGTTCTTC.

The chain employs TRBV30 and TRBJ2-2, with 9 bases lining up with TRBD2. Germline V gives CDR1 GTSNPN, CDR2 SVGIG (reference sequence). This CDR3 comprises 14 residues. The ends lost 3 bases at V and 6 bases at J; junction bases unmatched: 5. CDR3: CAWRKAGGPGELFF. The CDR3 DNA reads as TGTGCCTGGAGAAAGGCGGGAGGGCCCGGGGAGCTGTTTTTT.

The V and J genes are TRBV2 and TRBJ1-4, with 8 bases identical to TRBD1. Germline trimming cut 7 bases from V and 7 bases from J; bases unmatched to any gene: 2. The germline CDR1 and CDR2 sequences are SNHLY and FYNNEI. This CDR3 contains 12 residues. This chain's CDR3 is CASIGTGEKLFF. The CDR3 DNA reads TGTGCCAGCATTGGGACAGGTGAAAAACTGTTTTTT. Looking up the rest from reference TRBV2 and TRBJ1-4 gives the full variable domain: EPEVTQTPSHQVTQMGQEVILRCVPISNHLYFYWYRQILGQKVEFLVSFYNNEISEKSEIFDDQFSVERPDGSNFTLKIRSTKLEDSAMYFCASIGTGEKLFFGSGTQLSVL.

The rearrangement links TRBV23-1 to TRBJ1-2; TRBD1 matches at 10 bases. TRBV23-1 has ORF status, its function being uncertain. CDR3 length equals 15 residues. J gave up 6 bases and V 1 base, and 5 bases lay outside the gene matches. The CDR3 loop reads CASSQFGDRGDGYTF. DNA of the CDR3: TGCGCCAGCAGTCAATTTGGGGACAGGGGTGATGGCTACACCTTC.

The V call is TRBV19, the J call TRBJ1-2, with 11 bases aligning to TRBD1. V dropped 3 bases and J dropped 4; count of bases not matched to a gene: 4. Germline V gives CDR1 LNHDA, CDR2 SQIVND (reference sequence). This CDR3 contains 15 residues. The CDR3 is CASSITGQGGYGYTF. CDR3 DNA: TGTGCCAGTAGTATCACGGGACAGGGGGGCTATGGCTACACCTTC.